The 21 T cell receptor beta chains presented below share a single source sample, sequenced in a study of monozygotic twins with inflammatory bowel disease (dated by TCRdb to between 2019 and 2020). Library method: 5' RACE. Sequencing was performed on an Illumina HiSeq 2500. One entry per CDR3 protein sequence results from the TCRdb reprocessing of the reads, with DNA left out. This sample's listing comprises around 230,000 distinct CDR3 sequences. The ten largest make up roughly 1.7% of the sample. The sequenced sample was blood. The origin of the receptors is a human donor with ulcerative colitis or Crohn's disease, or a healthy co-twin of an affected twin (not recorded which).

V usage is TRBV15 and J usage is TRBJ1-6. Germline lookup yields CDR1 LNHNV and CDR2 YYDKDF (reference sequence). The CDR3 loop spans 15 amino acids. This CDR3 is CATSRDRGSNSPLHF. Using reference TRBV15 and TRBJ1-6 for the parts outside the CDR3, the full variable domain is DAMVIQNPRYQVTQFGKPVTLSCSQTLNHNVMYWYQQKSSQAPKLLFHYYDKDFNNEADTPDNFQSRRPNTSFCFLDIRSPGLGDTAMYLCATSRDRGSNSPLHFGNGTRLTVT.

The chain employs TRBV20-1 and TRBJ2-1; TCRdb selects TRBD1, and the lack of DNA leaves this call unchecked. This CDR3 comprises 16 residues. CDR1 and CDR2 (germline): DFQATT, SNEGSKA (reference sequence). CDR3 amino acids: CSARDGPGEGYNEQFF.

The chain joins TRBV18 to TRBJ1-1. The CDR3 is 13 amino acids. Germline V lookup: CDR1 KGHSH, CDR2 LQKENI. CDR3 in amino acids: CASADGQNTEAFF.

The genes are TRBV7-9 and TRBJ2-1; the D call from TCRdb, TRBD1, cannot be confirmed without DNA. The CDR3 spans 15 residues. CDR1 is SEHNR and CDR2 is FQNEAQ in the germline V gene (reference sequence). CDR3 sequence: CASSPTGGPSNEQFF.

This chain connects TRBV6-5 to TRBJ2-4. CDR1 is MNHEY and CDR2 is SVGAGI in the germline V gene. The CDR3 is made up of 11 amino acids. The CDR3 loop is CASSYKNIQYF.

This chain connects TRBV20-1 to TRBJ1-1. The CDR3 loop spans 15 amino acids. CDR1 DFQATT and CDR2 SNEGSKA come from the germline V gene (reference sequence). The CDR3 here is CSASLWVKGNTEAFF.

This chain uses TRBV12-3 or TRBV12-4 with TRBJ2-5; TCRdb picks TRBD1, but there is no DNA to check that call. The CDR3 runs 16 residues. CDR3 sequence reads: CASSFSGSRARETQYF.

CDR3 region: CASSKTGGPQETQYF. The rearrangement uses TRBV5-1 and TRBJ2-5; TCRdb calls TRBD1, which cannot be checked without DNA. This CDR3 region has 15 residues. The germline V gene has CDR1 SGHRS and CDR2 YFSETQ.

This chain links TRBV4-2 with TRBJ1-4; TCRdb selects TRBD1, and the lack of DNA leaves this call unchecked. There are 15 residues in the CDR3. The germline V gene encodes CDR1 LGHNA and CDR2 YNFKEQ. This CDR3 is CASSQEDRVEEKLFF.

The genes are TRBV9 and TRBJ2-5; TCRdb's D call, TRBD1, is unchecked because there is no DNA. CDR1 and CDR2 (germline): SGDLS, YYNGEE. The CDR3 consists of 13 residues. CDR3 residues: CASSVTGQETQYF.

The chain carries TRBV11-2 and TRBJ2-1. This CDR3 region has 13 residues. CDR1 and CDR2 from the germline V gene are SGHAT and FQNNGV. The CDR3 sequence: CASSLNGYNEQFF.

This rearrangement joins TRBV5-1 to TRBJ2-2; TCRdb's D call of TRBD2 is untestable without DNA. This CDR3 spans 15 amino acids. Germline CDR1 and CDR2: SGHRS and YFSETQ. CDR3 loop: CASSLGLAETGELFF.

The rearrangement joins TRBV19 to TRBJ2-3; absent DNA, TCRdb's TRBD1 call cannot be checked. The CDR3 covers 16 residues. Germline V gene data show CDR1 as LNHDA and CDR2 as SQIVND (reference sequence). The CDR3 reads CASSLLQGAGTDTQYF.

The rearrangement uses TRBV5-5 and TRBJ1-3; TCRdb picks TRBD1, but there is no DNA to check that call. Germline V CDR1 and CDR2: SGHKS, YYEKEE (reference sequence). This CDR3 has 16 amino acids. The CDR3 sequence is CASSTGTGSSGNTIYF. Complete variable domain (other parts from reference TRBV5-5 and TRBJ1-3): DAGVTQSPTHLIKTRGQQVTLRCSPISGHKSVSWYQQVLGQGPQFIFQYYEKEERGRGNFPDRFSARQFPNYSSELNVNALLLGDSALYLCASSTGTGSSGNTIYFGEGSWLTVV.

The chain is built from TRBV5-1 and TRBJ2-1. The CDR3 spans 13 residues. Germline assignment: CDR1 SGHRS and CDR2 YFSETQ. The CDR3 here is CASSLGTLSFGFF.

J is TRBJ1-1 and V is TRBV20-1. The CDR3 contains 15 residues. Germline lookup yields CDR1 DFQATT and CDR2 SNEGSKA (reference sequence). The CDR3 region is CSARAPRGEHTEAFF.

The chain links TRBV10-3 to TRBJ2-7; TCRdb calls TRBD1, which cannot be checked without DNA. The V gene's germline CDR1 is ENHRY and CDR2 SYGVKD. CDR3 size: 15 residues. CDR3: CAISEPGQASYEQYF.

The chain uses TRBV5-4 and TRBJ2-5; TCRdb's D gene call, TRBD1, goes unchecked for lack of DNA. Germline values: CDR1 SGHNT, CDR2 YYREEE (reference sequence). The length of the CDR3 is 12 residues. Here the CDR3 reads CASSIDRETQYF.

V and J are TRBV12-3 or TRBV12-4 and TRBJ2-7; lacking DNA, the TRBD1 call made by TCRdb goes unchecked. CDR3 length equals 14 residues. The CDR3 protein is CASSPPGQFYEQYF.

The chain combines TRBV2 with TRBJ1-2; the TCRdb call, TRBD1, lacks DNA for checking. This CDR3 is 14 amino acids long. Germline values: CDR1 SNHLY, CDR2 FYNNEI. CDR3 sequence: CASSGQGTGYGYTF.

The chain is built from TRBV24-1 and TRBJ2-5; no DNA is available, so the TRBD1 call from TCRdb remains unchecked. The CDR3 is 12 amino acids. Germline V gene data show CDR1 as KGHDR and CDR2 as SFDVKD. CDR3: CATRGTTETQYF.